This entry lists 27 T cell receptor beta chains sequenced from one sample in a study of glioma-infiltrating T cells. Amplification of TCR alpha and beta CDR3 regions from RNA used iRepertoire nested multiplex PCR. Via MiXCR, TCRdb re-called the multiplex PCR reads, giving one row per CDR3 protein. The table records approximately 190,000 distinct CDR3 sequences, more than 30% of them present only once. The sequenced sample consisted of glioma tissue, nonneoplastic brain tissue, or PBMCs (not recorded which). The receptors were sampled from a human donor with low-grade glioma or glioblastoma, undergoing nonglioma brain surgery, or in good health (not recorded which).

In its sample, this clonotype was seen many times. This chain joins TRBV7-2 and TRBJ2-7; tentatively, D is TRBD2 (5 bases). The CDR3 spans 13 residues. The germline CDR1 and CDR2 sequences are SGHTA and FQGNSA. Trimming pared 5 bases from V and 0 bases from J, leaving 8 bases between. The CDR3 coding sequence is TGTGCCAGCAGCCCCGGGATCTCCTACGAGCAGTACTTC. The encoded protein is CASSPGISYEQYF.

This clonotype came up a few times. The chain's CDR3 is CSVEPPNTGELFF. DNA for the CDR3: TGCAGCGTTGAACCTCCGAACACCGGGGAGCTGTTTTTT. This sequence joins TRBV29-1 and TRBJ2-2; D ambiguous. The germline gives CDR1 SQVTM, CDR2 ANQGSEA. There are 13 residues in the CDR3. The V and J ends lost 2 bases and 0 bases respectively, with 4 bases between them.

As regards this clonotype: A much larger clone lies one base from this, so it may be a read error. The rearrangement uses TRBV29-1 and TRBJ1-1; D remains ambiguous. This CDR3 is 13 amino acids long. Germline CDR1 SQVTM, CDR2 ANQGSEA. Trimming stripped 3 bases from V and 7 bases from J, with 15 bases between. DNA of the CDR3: TGCAGCGTTGAGGAGATGGAGGGCAATGAAGCTTTCTTT. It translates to CSVEEMEGNEAFF.

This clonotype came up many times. The CDR3 coding sequence is TGTGCCAGCAGCTTGGGGGGGCAGGGGGCTAAGAGAGGCTACACCTTC. This sequence encodes CASSLGGQGAKRGYTF. The J gene is TRBJ1-2, the V gene TRBV7-2, with 8 bases lining up with TRBD1. The CDR3 runs to 16 residues. From germline, CDR1 is SGHTA and CDR2 FQGNSA. Unmatched junction bases numbered 14, after V lost 3 bases and J lost 8 bases. The complete variable domain, with remaining parts taken from reference TRBV7-2 and TRBJ1-2, reads GAGVSQSPSNKVTEKGKDVELRCDPISGHTALYWYRQSLGQGLEFLIYFQGNSAPDKSGLPSDRFSAERTGGSVSTLTIQRTQQEDSAVYLCASSLGGQGAKRGYTFGSGTRLTVV.

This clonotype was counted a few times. DNA of the CDR3: TGTGCCAGCAGCCTCAGCGGGAGCGGTGAGCAGTACTTC. Encoded protein: CASSLSGSGEQYF. The rearrangement uses TRBV12-3 or TRBV12-4 and TRBJ2-7, with 8 bases matching TRBD2. V shed 6 bases, J shed 7 bases, and the junction held 8 bases outside the gene matches. The CDR3 has 13 amino acids.

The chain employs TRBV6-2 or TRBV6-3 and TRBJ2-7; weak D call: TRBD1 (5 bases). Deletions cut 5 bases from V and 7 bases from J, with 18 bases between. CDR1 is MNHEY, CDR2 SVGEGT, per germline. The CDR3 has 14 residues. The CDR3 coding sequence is TGTGCCAGCAGTCCAGCTAGGGGCTACGGGGAGCAGTACTTC. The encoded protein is CASSPARGYGEQYF.

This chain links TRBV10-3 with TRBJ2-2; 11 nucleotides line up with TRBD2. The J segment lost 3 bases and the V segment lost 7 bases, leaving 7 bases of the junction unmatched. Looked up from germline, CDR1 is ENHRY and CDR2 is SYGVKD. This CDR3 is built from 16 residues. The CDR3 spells CAITDSGRADTGELFF. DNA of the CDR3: TGTGCCATCACCGATAGCGGGAGGGCCGACACCGGGGAGCTGTTTTTT.

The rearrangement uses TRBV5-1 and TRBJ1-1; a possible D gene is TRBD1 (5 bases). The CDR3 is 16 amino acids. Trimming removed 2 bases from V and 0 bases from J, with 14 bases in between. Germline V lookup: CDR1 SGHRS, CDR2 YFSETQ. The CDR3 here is CASSLGVFYMNTEAFF. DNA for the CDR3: TGCGCCAGCAGCTTAGGGGTGTTCTATATGAACACTGAAGCTTTCTTT.

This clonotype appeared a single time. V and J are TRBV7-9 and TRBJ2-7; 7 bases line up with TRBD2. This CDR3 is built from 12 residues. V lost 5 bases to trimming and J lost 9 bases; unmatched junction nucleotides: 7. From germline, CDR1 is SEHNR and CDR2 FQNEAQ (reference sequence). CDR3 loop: CASSGEGRGQYF. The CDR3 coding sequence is TGTGCCAGCAGCGGAGAGGGGAGGGGGCAGTACTTC. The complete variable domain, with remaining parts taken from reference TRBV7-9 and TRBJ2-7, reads DTGVSQNPRHKITKRGQNVTFRCDPISEHNRLYWYRQTLGQGPEFLTYFQNEAQLEKSRLLSDRFSAERPKGSFSTLEIQRTEQGDSAMYLCASSGEGRGQYFGPGTRLTVT.

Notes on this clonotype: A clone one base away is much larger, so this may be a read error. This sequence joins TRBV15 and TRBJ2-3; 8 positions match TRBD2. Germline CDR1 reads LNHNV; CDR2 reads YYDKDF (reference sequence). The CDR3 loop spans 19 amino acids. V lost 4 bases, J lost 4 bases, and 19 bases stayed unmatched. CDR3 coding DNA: TGTGCCACCAGCACCCCGAACGCGGCCGGGACTAGTAACGCAGATACGCAGTATTTT. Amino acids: CATSTPNAAGTSNADTQYF.

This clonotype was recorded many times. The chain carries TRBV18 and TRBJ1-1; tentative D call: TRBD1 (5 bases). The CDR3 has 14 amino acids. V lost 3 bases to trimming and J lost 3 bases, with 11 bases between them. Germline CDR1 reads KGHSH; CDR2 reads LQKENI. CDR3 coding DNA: TGTGCCAGCTCACCGGGGGACCTTGACACTGAAGCTTTCTTT. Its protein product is CASSPGDLDTEAFF.

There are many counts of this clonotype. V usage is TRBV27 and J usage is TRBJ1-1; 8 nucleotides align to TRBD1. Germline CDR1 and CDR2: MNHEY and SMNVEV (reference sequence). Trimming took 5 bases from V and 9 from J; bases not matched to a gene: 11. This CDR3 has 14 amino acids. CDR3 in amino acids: CASSPWTGSKQAFF. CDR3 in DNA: TGTGCCAGCAGTCCCTGGACAGGGTCCAAGCAAGCTTTCTTT.

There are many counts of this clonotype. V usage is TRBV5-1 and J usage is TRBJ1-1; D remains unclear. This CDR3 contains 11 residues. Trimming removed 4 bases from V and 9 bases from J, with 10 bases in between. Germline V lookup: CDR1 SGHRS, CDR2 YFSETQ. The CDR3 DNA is TGCGCCAGCAGCCTGGAACCTAAAGCTTTCTTT. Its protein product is CASSLEPKAFF.

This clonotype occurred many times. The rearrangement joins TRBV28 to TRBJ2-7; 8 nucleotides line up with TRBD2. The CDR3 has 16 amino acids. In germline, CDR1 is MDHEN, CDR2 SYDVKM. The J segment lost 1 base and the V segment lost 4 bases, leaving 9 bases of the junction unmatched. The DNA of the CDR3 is TGTGCCAGCAGTTACGAGCGGGAGTGGTTTTCCTACGAGCAGTACTTC. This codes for CASSYEREWFSYEQYF.

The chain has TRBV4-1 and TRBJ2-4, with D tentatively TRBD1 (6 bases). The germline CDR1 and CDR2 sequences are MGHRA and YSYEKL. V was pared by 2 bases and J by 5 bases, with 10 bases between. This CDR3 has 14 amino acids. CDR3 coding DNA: TGCGCCAGCAGCCAAAAGGACAGTCAAAACATTCAGTACTTC. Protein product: CASSQKDSQNIQYF.

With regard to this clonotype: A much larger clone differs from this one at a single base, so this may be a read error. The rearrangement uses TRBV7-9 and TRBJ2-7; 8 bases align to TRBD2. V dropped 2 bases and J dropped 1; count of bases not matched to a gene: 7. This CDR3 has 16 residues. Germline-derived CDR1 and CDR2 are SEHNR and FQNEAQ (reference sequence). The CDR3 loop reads CASSLYWAGGSYEQYF. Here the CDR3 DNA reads TGTGCCAGCAGCTTATACTGGGCGGGAGGATCCTACGAGCAGTACTTC.

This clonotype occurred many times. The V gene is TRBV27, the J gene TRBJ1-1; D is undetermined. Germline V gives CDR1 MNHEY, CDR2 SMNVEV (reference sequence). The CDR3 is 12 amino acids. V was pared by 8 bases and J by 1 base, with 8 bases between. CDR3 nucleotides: TGTGCCAGCCTGAGCAGGAACACTGAAGCTTTCTTT. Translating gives CASLSRNTEAFF.

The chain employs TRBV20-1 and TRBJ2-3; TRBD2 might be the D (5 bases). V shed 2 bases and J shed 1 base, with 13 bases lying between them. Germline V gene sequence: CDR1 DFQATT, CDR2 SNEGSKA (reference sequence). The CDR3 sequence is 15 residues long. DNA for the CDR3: TGCAGTGCTAGAAACCCTGAACTAGGCACAGATACGCAGTATTTT. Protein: CSARNPELGTDTQYF.

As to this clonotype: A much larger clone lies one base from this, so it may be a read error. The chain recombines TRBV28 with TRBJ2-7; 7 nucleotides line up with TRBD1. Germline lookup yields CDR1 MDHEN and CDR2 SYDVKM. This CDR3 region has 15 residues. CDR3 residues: CASSPPGQSNYEQSF. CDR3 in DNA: TGTGCCAGCAGCCCACCGGGACAGTCAAACTACGAGCAGTCCTTC.

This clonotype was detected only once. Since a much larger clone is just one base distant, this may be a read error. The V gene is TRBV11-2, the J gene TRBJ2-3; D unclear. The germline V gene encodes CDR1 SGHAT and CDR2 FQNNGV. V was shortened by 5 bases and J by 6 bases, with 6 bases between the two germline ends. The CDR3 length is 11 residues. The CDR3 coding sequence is TGTGCCAGCAGCCCGGACGATACGCAGTATTTT. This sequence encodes CASSPDDTQYF.

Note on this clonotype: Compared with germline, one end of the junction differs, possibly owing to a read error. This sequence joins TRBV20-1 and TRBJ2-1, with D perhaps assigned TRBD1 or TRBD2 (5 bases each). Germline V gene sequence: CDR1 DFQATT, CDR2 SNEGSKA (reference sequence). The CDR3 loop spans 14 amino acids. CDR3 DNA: TGTAGTGCGGACCGTGGGACCCCTATTAATGAGCAGTTCTTC. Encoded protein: CSADRGTPINEQFF.

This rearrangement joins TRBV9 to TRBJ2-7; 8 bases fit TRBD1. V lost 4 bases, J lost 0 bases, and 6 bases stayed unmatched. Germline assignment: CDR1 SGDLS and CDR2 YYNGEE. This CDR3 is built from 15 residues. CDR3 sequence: CASSPQGQVSYEQYF. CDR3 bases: TGTGCCAGCAGCCCCCAGGGACAGGTCTCCTACGAGCAGTACTTC.

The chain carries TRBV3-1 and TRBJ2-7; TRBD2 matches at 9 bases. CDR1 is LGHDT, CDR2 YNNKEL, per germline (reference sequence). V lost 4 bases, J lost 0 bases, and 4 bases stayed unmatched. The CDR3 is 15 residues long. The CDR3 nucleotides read TGTGCCAGCAGCCGCCTAGCGGGGCTCTCCTACGAGCAGTACTTC. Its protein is CASSRLAGLSYEQYF.

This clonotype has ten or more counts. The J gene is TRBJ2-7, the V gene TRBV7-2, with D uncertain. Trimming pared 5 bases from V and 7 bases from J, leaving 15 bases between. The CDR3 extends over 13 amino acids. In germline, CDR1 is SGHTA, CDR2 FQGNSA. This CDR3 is CASSPEESREQYF. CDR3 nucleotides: TGTGCCAGCAGCCCCGAGGAGTCAAGGGAGCAGTACTTC.

The CDR3 loop is CSARPTGSLDEQYF. CDR3 in DNA: TGCAGCGCCCGACCGACAGGGTCCTTGGACGAGCAGTACTTC. The chain has TRBV29-1 and TRBJ2-7; 7 nucleotides agree with TRBD1. From germline, CDR1 is SQVTM and CDR2 ANQGSEA. CDR3 length: 14 amino acids. V lost 7 bases to trimming and J lost 5 bases; unmatched junction nucleotides: 14.

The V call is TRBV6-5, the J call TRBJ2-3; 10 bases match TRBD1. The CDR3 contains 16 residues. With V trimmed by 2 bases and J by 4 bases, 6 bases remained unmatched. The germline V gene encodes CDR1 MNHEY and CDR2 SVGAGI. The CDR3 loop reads CASSYEATGGPDTQYF. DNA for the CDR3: TGTGCCAGCAGTTACGAGGCGACAGGGGGCCCAGATACGCAGTATTTT.

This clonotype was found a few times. The CDR3 spells CASSLGGGPNTEAFF. The CDR3 DNA is TGTGCCAGCAGTTTAGGGGGGGGGCCGAACACTGAAGCTTTCTTT. The genes are TRBV12-3 or TRBV12-4 and TRBJ1-1; TRBD1 might be the D (6 bases). CDR3 size: 15 residues. V was shortened by 1 base and J by 1 base, with 10 bases between the two germline ends.